The entry below gives a single T cell receptor beta chain sequence along with its context. The data are from a study of shared clonotypes between healthy human individuals. Trimming took 4 bases from V and 4 from J, leaving 10 bases between them. The CDR3 sequence is 13 residues long. CDR1 and CDR2 (germline): SNHLY, FYNNEI. Deep level was the assay's run setting. Sequenced by immunoSEQ multiplex PCR; TCRdb stores in-frame clones only, minus some. Of around 2,000,000 clones in the sample, roughly 95% were seen once. Material: naive CD4+ T cells sorted from blood. Regarding subset: CD45RA+ positively selected. This TCR was recovered from a young man in good health. The chain joins TRBV2 to TRBJ2-5, with D possibly matching TRBD1 (5 bases). The CDR3 DNA follows: TGTGCCAGCAGTGGCGAAGGGGTAGAGACCCAGTACTTC. Translated: CASSGEGVETQYF.